The present T cell receptor (beta chain) was sequenced within a study of T cells in women clearing cervical HPV infection. The trim removed 6 bases at V and 4 bases at J, leaving 6 bases unmatched. This CDR3 spans 13 amino acids. Germline lookup yields CDR1 DFQATT and CDR2 SNEGSKA (reference sequence). The assay was immunoSEQ multiplex PCR, and TCRdb's table has in-frame clones only and misses some. The sample yields around 15,000 clones, of which the top ten take up 7.2%. Comment on this clone: The read halts 3 residues ahead of the CDR3 end, with the missing end drawn from the germline J gene.

The TCR was taken from a woman aged 18-70 years with a cervical HPV16 infection that either progressed to CIN3+ or cleared (not recorded which). Material for sequencing was blood buffy coat. The rearrangement links TRBV20-1 to TRBJ2-5; TRBD1 agrees at 9 bases. This CDR3 is CSAARQGGETQYF. CDR3 DNA (partial): TGCAGTGCCGCCCGACAGGGGGGAGAGACC.